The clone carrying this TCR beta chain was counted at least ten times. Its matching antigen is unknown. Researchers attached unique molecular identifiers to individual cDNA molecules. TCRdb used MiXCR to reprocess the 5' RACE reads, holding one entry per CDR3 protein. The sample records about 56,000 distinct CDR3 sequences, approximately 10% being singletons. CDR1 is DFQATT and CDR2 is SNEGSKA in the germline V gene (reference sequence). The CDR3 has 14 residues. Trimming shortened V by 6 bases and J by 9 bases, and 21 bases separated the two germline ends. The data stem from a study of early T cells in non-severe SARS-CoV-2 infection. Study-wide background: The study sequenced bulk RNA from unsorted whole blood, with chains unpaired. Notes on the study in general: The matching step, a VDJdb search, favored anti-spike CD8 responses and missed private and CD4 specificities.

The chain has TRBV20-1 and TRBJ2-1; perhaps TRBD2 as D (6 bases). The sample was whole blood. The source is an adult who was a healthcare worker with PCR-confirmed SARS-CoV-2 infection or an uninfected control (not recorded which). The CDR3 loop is CSATRPGGKPEQFF. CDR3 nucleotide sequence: TGCAGTGCCACCCGCCCCGGCGGGAAGCCTGAGCAGTTCTTC.